This T cell receptor beta chain was documented in a study of T cell repertoires in cytomegalovirus infection. Worth noting for this clonotype: Its matching antigen is unknown.

A single record per CDR3 protein comes from TCRdb applying MiXCR to the reads. The sample carries about 260,000 distinct CDR3 sequences, roughly an eighth recorded once. Regarding the study as a whole: Public TCR beta family frequency separated CMV-and-HLA carriers, including in an independent cohort. CMV-specific TCR beta clonotypes restricted by HLA-C dominated the ex vivo response.

The sequence derives from a human donor in good health (CMV status not recorded). Some clones in this sample may be carry-over from other donors' samples. Sequenced input: PBMCs.

CDR3 nucleotides: TGTGCCAGCAACCTACAGACGGGCGCCGTAAGTTTTACTGAAGCTTTCTTT. It translates to CASNLQTGAVSFTEAFF. The V call is TRBV28, the J call TRBJ1-1; no clear D. Per germline, CDR1 MDHEN and CDR2 SYDVKM. CDR3 length: 17 residues. Trimming removed 7 bases at V and 5 bases at J, with 26 bases between.